The entry that follows covers one T cell receptor (beta chain) sequence. The CDR3 has 14 residues. V lost 5 bases and J 6 bases, leaving 17 bases between the germline ends. Germline V gene lookup returns CDR1 LNHDA and CDR2 SQIVND (reference sequence). Libraries were prepared by immunoSEQ multiplex PCR; TCRdb keeps only in-frame clonotypes and omits some of them. The sample lists around 64,000 clones, 90% to 95% occurring once. This specimen comes from a study of technical replicates of blood from a few donors. The sample consisted of PBMCs. The clonotype originates from a human donor in good health. Some clones in this sample may be carry-over from other donors' samples. The chain links TRBV19 to TRBJ2-7, with D perhaps matching TRBD2 (6 bases). The CDR3, as DNA: TGTGCCAGTAGTCCTGACGCGGGGACTCTCGAGCAGTACTTC. Encoded protein: CASSPDAGTLEQYF.